The 8 T cell receptor beta chains in this list originate from one sample, sequenced in a study of blood T cell repertoires in COVID-19. Repertoires were generated with immunoSEQ multiplex PCR, while TCRdb's copy carries only in-frame clones and drops some. This table holds roughly 190,000 clones, about 86% found once. Sequencing was done on a sample of peripheral blood. The receptor source for this set is a young man with active or convalescent COVID-19.

The chain uses TRBV6-5 and TRBJ1-5; D not certain. The germline V gene has CDR1 MNHEY and CDR2 SVGAGI. The germline V and J ends were trimmed by 2 bases and 0 bases, with 5 bases remaining between them. The CDR3 runs to 14 residues. CDR3 DNA sequence: TGTGCCAGCAGTTACCGGGGTAGCAATCAGCCCCAGCATTTT. Protein: CASSYRGSNQPQHF.

This clone showed up just once. This chain links TRBV12-3 or TRBV12-4 with TRBJ1-5; TRBD1 matches 7 bases. CDR3 length: 13 residues. The ends lost 5 bases at V and 7 bases at J; junction bases unmatched: 5. The CDR3: CASSVGQLQPQHF. The CDR3 region has the DNA TGTGCCAGCAGTGTGGGACAGTTACAGCCCCAGCATTTT.

Concerning this clone itself: One junction end disagrees with the germline gene, perhaps due to a read error. The J gene is TRBJ1-2, the V gene TRBV18; possibly TRBD1 for D (6 bases). Germline CDR1 and CDR2: KGHSH and LQKENI. The CDR3 extends over 10 amino acids. For the CDR3, the DNA is TGTGCCAGCTCACTAAAGGGGGGGATCTTC. It specifies CASSLKGGIF. The variable domain in full, with the rest retrieved from reference TRBV18 and TRBJ1-2, is NAGVMQNPRHLVRRRGQEARLRCSPMKGHSHVYWYRQLPEEGLKFMVYLQKENIIDESGMPKERFSAEFPKEGPSILRIQQVVRGDSAAYFCASSLKGGIFGSGTRLTVV.

This chain joins TRBV28 and TRBJ2-7; 7 nucleotides match TRBD2. V shed 7 bases, J shed 4 bases, and the junction held 10 bases outside the gene matches. CDR3 length: 14 amino acids. Germline CDR1 is MDHEN and CDR2 is SYDVKM. CDR3 sequence reads: CASKPGLGGYEQYF. The CDR3 coding sequence is TGTGCCAGCAAGCCTGGACTAGGAGGATACGAGCAGTACTTC.

This chain connects TRBV27 to TRBJ2-7; D unclear. The CDR3 is made up of 14 amino acids. Trimming stripped 1 base from V and 2 bases from J, with 9 bases between. Germline CDR1 is MNHEY and CDR2 is SMNVEV (reference sequence). Here the CDR3 DNA reads TGTGCCAGCAGTTTATATGCCGAGGCCTACGAGCAGTACTTC. Protein: CASSLYAEAYEQYF.

J is TRBJ1-1 and V is TRBV2; D uncertain. V was shortened by 8 bases and J by 2 bases, with 6 bases between the two germline ends. The CDR3 covers 11 residues. CDR1 SNHLY and CDR2 FYNNEI come from the germline V gene. The DNA for the CDR3 is TGTGCCAGCCTCAGAAACACTGAAGCTTTCTTT. Translation gives CASLRNTEAFF.

The chain carries TRBV5-6 and TRBJ2-2; D may be TRBD2 (6 bases). Per the germline V gene, CDR1 is SGHDT and CDR2 is YYEEEE. This CDR3 is built from 16 residues. V was trimmed by 2 bases and J by 5 bases, leaving 16 bases between them. The CDR3 here is CASSFWETRYTGELFF. The CDR3 DNA reads TGTGCCAGCAGCTTTTGGGAGACTAGGTATACCGGGGAGCTGTTTTTT.

This clone was seen just once. CDR3 amino acids: CASSSSPGQGMHEQFF. The CDR3 DNA reads TGTGCCAGCTCATCCTCCCCGGGACAGGGGATGCATGAGCAGTTCTTC. This chain joins TRBV18 and TRBJ2-1; 10 positions match TRBD1. Germline CDR1 and CDR2: KGHSH and LQKENI. The CDR3 is made up of 16 amino acids. Trimming took 5 bases from V and 8 from J; bases not matched to a gene: 12.